The sequence of this T cell receptor beta chain was determined in a study of response to subunit inactivated influenza vaccine. TCRdb recomputed calls from the RT-PCR reads with MiXCR, one row per CDR3 protein. The repertoire holds around 180,000 distinct CDR3 sequences, with nearly 9.5% as singletons. The V and J ends lost 5 bases and 6 bases, in that order; junction bases with no gene match: 12. CDR3 size: 16 residues. Worth noting for this clonotype: Its antigen is as yet unknown.

Broader study findings: Authors suggested each seasonal flu vaccination may recruit only limited numbers of new T cells.

The material was non-naive T cells sorted from PBMCs, obtained on the day of vaccination. The chain recombines TRBV12-3 or TRBV12-4 with TRBJ2-1; 8 positions agree with TRBD2. This clonotype was sampled from a man in his forties or fifties who received an inactivated influenza vaccine. The CDR3 loop reads CASSPPGGGRSNEQFF. The CDR3 region has the DNA TGTGCCAGCAGTCCACCGGGGGGGGGCCGGAGCAATGAGCAGTTCTTC.